These 4 T cell receptor beta chains share one sample of origin, sequenced in a study of radiation and T cells in renal cell carcinoma. Profiling relied on immunoSEQ multiplex PCR, and the TCRdb table lists in-frame clones only, not all of them. The data show about 73,000 clones, approximately 82% seen once. The time point here: blood 4 weeks post-SBRT, at nephrectomy. The treatment denotes: 15 Gy SBRT to primary tumor, nephrectomy 4 weeks later. The material sequenced was blood, taken from a patient whose treatment included radiotherapy and nephrectomy. These receptors were taken from a woman aged 55-69 years with renal cell carcinoma.

This chain links TRBV5-4 with TRBJ2-2, with TRBD2 matching 10 bases. CDR1 and CDR2 from the germline V gene are SGHNT and YYREEE (reference sequence). This CDR3 has 18 amino acids. The ends lost 4 bases at V and 2 bases at J; junction bases unmatched: 11. CDR3 loop: CASSQDPSGGFNTGELFF. In DNA, the CDR3 is TGTGCCAGCAGCCAAGACCCTAGCGGGGGTTTTAACACCGGGGAGCTGTTTTTT.

The rearrangement uses TRBV7-9 and TRBJ2-7; no clear D. The CDR3 runs to 11 residues. Trimming removed 6 bases from V and 3 bases from J, with 6 bases in between. Looked up from germline, CDR1 is SEHNR and CDR2 is FQNEAQ (reference sequence). CDR3 amino acids: CASRQDYEQYF. In DNA, the CDR3 is TGTGCCAGCAGACAAGACTACGAGCAGTACTTC.

This clone was picked up one time. The rearrangement uses TRBV28 and TRBJ2-5; the match to TRBD2 covers 8 bases. The CDR3 runs 15 residues. The trim removed 2 bases at V and 1 base at J, leaving 3 bases unmatched. Germline V gene data show CDR1 as MDHEN and CDR2 as SYDVKM. CDR3 region: CASSLQLAVQETQYF. Written as DNA, the CDR3 is TGTGCCAGCAGTTTACAACTAGCGGTCCAAGAGACCCAGTACTTC.

This rearrangement joins TRBV10-3 to TRBJ2-7; 7 positions match TRBD1. The V gene's germline CDR1 is ENHRY and CDR2 SYGVKD. The CDR3 consists of 14 residues. V shed 8 bases and J 1 base; nucleotides not matched to a gene: 8. CDR3 region: CAIRRQGRSYEQYF. The CDR3 nucleotides read TGTGCCATCCGTAGACAGGGAAGGTCCTACGAGCAGTACTTC.